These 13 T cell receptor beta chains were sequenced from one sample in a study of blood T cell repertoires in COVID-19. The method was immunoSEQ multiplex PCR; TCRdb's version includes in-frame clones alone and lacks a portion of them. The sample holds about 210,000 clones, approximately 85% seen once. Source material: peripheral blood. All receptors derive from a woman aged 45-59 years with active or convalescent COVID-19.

CDR3 coding DNA: TGCGCCAGCAGCCCCACGGGGGGTCAGGGCACCGGGGAGCTGTTTTTT. It codes for CASSPTGGQGTGELFF. The chain has TRBV5-1 and TRBJ2-2, with TRBD2 matching 7 bases. Germline V lookup: CDR1 SGHRS, CDR2 YFSETQ. V trimming: 4 bases; J trimming: 4 bases; junction bases outside the gene matches: 10. The CDR3 has 16 residues.

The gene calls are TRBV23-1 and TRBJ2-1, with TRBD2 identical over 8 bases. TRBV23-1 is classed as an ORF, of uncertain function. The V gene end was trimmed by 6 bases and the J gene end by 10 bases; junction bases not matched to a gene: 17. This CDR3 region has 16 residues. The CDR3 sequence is CASSLLSGAPKWEQFF. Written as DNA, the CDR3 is TGCGCCAGCAGCCTACTTAGCGGGGCGCCCAAATGGGAGCAGTTCTTC.

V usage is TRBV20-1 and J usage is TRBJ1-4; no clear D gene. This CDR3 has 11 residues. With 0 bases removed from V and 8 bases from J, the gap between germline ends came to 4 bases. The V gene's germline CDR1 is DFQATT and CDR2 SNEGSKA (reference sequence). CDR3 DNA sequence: TGCAGTGCTAGAGATCGGGAAAAACTGTTTTTT. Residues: CSARDREKLFF.

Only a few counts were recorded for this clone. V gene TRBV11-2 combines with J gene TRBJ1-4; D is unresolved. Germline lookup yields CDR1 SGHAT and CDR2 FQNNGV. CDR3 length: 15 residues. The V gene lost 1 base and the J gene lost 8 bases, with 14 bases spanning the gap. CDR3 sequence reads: CASSLAPSQREKLFF. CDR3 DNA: TGTGCCAGCAGCTTAGCGCCATCCCAGCGGGAAAAACTGTTTTTT.

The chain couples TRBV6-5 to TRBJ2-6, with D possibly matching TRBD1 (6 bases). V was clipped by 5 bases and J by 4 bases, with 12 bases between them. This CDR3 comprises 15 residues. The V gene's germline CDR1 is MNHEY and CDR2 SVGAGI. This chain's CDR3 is CASSRQAVGANVLTF. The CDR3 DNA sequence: TGTGCCAGCAGTAGACAGGCGGTCGGGGCCAACGTCCTGACTTTC.

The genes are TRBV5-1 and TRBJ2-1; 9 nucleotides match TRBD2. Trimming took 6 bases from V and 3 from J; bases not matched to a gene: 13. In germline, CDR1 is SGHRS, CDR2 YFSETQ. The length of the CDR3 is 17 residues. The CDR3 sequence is CASTGGGAGSSYNEQFF. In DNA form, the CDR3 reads TGCGCCAGCACTGGCGGGGGGGCCGGATCCAGCTACAATGAGCAGTTCTTC. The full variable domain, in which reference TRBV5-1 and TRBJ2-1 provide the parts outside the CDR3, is KAGVTQTPRYLIKTRGQQVTLSCSPISGHRSVSWYQQTPGQGLQFLFEYFSETQRNKGNFPGRFSGRQFSNSRSEMNVSTLELGDSALYLCASTGGGAGSSYNEQFFGPGTRLTVL.

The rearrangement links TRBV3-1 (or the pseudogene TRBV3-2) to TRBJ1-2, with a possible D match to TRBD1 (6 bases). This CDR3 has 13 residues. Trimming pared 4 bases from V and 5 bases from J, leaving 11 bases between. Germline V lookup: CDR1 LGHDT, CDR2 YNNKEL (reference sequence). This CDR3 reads CASSRRTAYGYTF. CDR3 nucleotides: TGTGCCAGCAGCCGCCGGACAGCTTATGGCTACACCTTC.

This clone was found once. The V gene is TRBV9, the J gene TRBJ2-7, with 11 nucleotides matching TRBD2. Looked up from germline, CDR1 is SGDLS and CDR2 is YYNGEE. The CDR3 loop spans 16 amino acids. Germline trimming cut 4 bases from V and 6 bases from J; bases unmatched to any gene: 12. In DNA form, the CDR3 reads TGTGCCAGCAGCCCCTCGACTAGCGGGGACGGTGGCGAGCAGTACTTC. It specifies CASSPSTSGDGGEQYF.

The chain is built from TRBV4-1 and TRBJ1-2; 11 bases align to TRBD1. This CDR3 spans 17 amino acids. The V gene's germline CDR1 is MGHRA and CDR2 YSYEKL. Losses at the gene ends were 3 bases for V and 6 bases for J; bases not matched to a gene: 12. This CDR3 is CASSHVPGQGDMDGYTF. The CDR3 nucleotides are TGCGCCAGCAGCCACGTCCCGGGACAGGGGGACATGGATGGCTACACCTTC.

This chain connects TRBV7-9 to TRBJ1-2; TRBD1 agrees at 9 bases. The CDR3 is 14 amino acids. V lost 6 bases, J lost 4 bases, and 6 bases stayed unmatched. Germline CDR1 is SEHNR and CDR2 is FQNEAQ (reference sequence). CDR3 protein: CASRRQGVSYGYTF. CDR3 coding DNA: TGTGCCAGCAGGAGACAGGGGGTCAGCTATGGCTACACCTTC.

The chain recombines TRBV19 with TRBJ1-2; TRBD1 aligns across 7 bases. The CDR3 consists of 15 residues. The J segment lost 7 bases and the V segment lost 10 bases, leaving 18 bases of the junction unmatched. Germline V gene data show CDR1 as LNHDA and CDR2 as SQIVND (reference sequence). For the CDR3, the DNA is TGTGCCACCGCCTACCCGGGACAGCCTTTCGGTGGCTACACCTTC. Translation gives CATAYPGQPFGGYTF.

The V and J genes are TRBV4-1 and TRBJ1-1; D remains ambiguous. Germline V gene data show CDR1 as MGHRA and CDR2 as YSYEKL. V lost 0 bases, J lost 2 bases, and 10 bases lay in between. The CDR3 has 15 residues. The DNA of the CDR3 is TGCGCCAGCAGCCAAGAAGGAGGAACTAACACTGAAGCTTTCTTT. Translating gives CASSQEGGTNTEAFF.

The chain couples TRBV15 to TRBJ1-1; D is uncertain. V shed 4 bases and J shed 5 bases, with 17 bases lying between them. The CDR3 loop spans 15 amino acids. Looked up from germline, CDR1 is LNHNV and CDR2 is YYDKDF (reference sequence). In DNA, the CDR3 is TGTGCCACCAGCACTCTAGAGGGAGCGGGGACTGAAGCTTTCTTT. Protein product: CATSTLEGAGTEAFF.